This T cell receptor (beta chain) was recovered during a study of blood T cell repertoires in COVID-19. Study summary: COVID-19 samples from acute and convalescent phases originated in the United States, Italy and Spain.

There are 13 residues in the CDR3. Germline CDR1 is SGHTA and CDR2 is FQGTGA. Trimming removed 2 bases from V and 8 bases from J, with 7 bases in between. Clinical history as reported by participants underpinned cohort assignment. Some clones are missing from TCRdb's copy, which holds only in-frame ones; the method was immunoSEQ multiplex PCR. The repertoire holds some 170,000 clones, with roughly nine tenths as singletons. The material sequenced was PBMCs or T cells enriched from blood (not recorded which). The receptor was derived from a human donor with acute COVID-19. The donor label of this sample is uncertain. The chain is built from TRBV7-3 and TRBJ1-6, with D perhaps matching TRBD1 (6 bases). Here the CDR3 reads CASSLYRDSPLHF. The DNA for the CDR3 is TGTGCCAGCAGCTTATACAGGGATTCACCCCTCCACTTT.